What follows are 26 T cell receptor beta chains derived from one specimen sequenced in a study of cytotoxic CD8 clonotypes in ibrutinib-treated CLL. Sequenced by immunoSEQ multiplex PCR; TCRdb stores in-frame clones only, minus some. The table records roughly 45,000 clones, 50% to 80% of them present only once. Source: PBMCs, taken after 24 months of ibrutinib treatment. These receptors were taken from a human donor with chronic lymphocytic leukemia.

The rearrangement uses TRBV7-9 and TRBJ1-2; 7 bases map to TRBD1. Germline values: CDR1 SEHNR, CDR2 FQNEAQ (reference sequence). This CDR3 region has 16 residues. V shed 0 bases, J shed 4 bases, and the junction held 8 bases outside the gene matches. CDR3 loop: CASSLAGQTGTYGYTF. The DNA of the CDR3 is TGTGCCAGCAGCTTAGCGGGTCAGACAGGGACCTATGGCTACACCTTC.

The chain joins TRBV7-8 to TRBJ2-1; 7 bases map to TRBD2. V was pared by 2 bases and J by 3 bases, with 13 bases of the junction left unmatched. Germline V CDR1 and CDR2: SGHVS, FQNEAQ. The CDR3 consists of 18 residues. The CDR3 protein is CASSLSPRDYSFYNEQFF. As DNA, the CDR3 is TGTGCCAGCAGCTTAAGCCCCCGGGACTACTCTTTCTACAATGAGCAGTTCTTC. Looking up the rest from reference TRBV7-8 and TRBJ2-1 gives the full variable domain: GAGVSQSPRYKVAKRGQDVALRCDPISGHVSLFWYQQALGQGPEFLTYFQNEAQLDKSGLPSDRFFAERPEGSVSTLKIQRTQQEDSAVYLCASSLSPRDYSFYNEQFFGPGTRLTVL.

This clone has a single count. V and J are TRBV19 and TRBJ1-3; D uncertain. CDR1 and CDR2 (germline): LNHDA, SQIVND (reference sequence). This CDR3 is built from 16 residues. V lost 3 bases and J lost 2, with 14 bases in between. The CDR3 region is CASSILGPWAGNTIYF. The CDR3 DNA reads as TGTGCCAGTAGTATCCTGGGTCCATGGGCTGGAAACACCATATATTTT.

This clone was observed a handful of times. The V and J genes are TRBV29-1 and TRBJ1-2; the D gene is possibly TRBD1 (5 bases). V gave up 5 bases and J gave up 8 bases, with 18 bases separating them. Germline V lookup: CDR1 SQVTM, CDR2 ANQGSEA. The CDR3 spans 13 residues. This CDR3 reads CSVLRSGTGGYTF. CDR3 DNA: TGCAGCGTTCTAAGGTCAGGGACTGGAGGCTACACCTTC.

J is TRBJ1-3 and V is TRBV15; TRBD1 matches 7 bases. V shed 4 bases and J 4 bases; nucleotides not matched to a gene: 7. Germline-derived CDR1 and CDR2 are LNHNV and YYDKDF (reference sequence). This CDR3 contains 15 residues. The CDR3: CATSIYRGRGNTIYF. DNA of the CDR3: TGTGCCACCAGCATTTACAGGGGTAGGGGAAACACCATATATTTT.

V gene TRBV27 combines with J gene TRBJ2-5, with a tentative D call TRBD1 (6 bases). The CDR3 consists of 14 residues. V was trimmed by 6 bases and J by 6 bases, leaving 17 bases between them. In germline, CDR1 is MNHEY, CDR2 SMNVEV (reference sequence). CDR3 residues: CASSLQGGWQTQYF. CDR3 DNA sequence: TGTGCCAGCAGCCTCCAAGGGGGTTGGCAGACCCAGTACTTC.

The V gene is TRBV14, the J gene TRBJ1-3; D call uncertain. Between the trimmed V and J ends, which lost 3 bases and 0 bases, there was a span of 15 bases. The CDR3 totals 17 residues. CDR1 and CDR2 from the germline V gene are SGHDN and FVKESK. The CDR3 sequence: CASSHFLRLGSGNTIYF. CDR3 bases: TGTGCCAGCAGCCATTTTTTACGTCTGGGCTCTGGAAACACCATATATTTT.

V gene TRBV9 combines with J gene TRBJ2-3; 11 bases are shared with TRBD2. The CDR3 has 15 residues. J lost 2 bases, V lost 5 bases, and 4 bases had no gene match. Germline-derived CDR1 and CDR2 are SGDLS and YYNGEE. The DNA for the CDR3 is TGTGCCAGCAGGGGGACTAGCGGACACACAGATACGCAGTATTTT. It specifies CASRGTSGHTDTQYF.

This clone appeared a few times. V gene TRBV18 combines with J gene TRBJ2-1; D is ambiguous. Trimming stripped 0 bases from V and 5 bases from J, with 2 bases between. This CDR3 has 12 residues. Looked up from germline, CDR1 is KGHSH and CDR2 is LQKENI. The CDR3 sequence: CASSPPHNEQFF. The CDR3 DNA is TGTGCCAGCTCACCACCTCACAATGAGCAGTTCTTC.

This CDR3 reads CASVPGRRETQYF. Written as DNA, the CDR3 is TGTGCCAGCGTCCCGGGACGTAGAGAGACCCAGTACTTC. The chain couples TRBV5-8 to TRBJ2-5; D could derive from TRBD1 or TRBD2 (5 bases each). The V end lost 7 bases, the J end lost 4 bases, and 14 bases lay between the germline ends. This CDR3 comprises 13 residues. Per germline, CDR1 SGHTS and CDR2 YDEGEE.

The chain couples TRBV2 to TRBJ1-2; D remains ambiguous. CDR1 is SNHLY and CDR2 is FYNNEI in the germline V gene. The length of the CDR3 is 13 residues. The germline V and J ends were trimmed by 7 bases and 6 bases, with 15 bases remaining between them. DNA for the CDR3: TGTGCCAGCACCCCCGGGTCGGTGGATGGCTACACCTTC. Amino acids: CASTPGSVDGYTF.

The chain couples TRBV5-1 to TRBJ1-1; possibly TRBD1 for D (5 bases). Germline CDR1 reads SGHRS; CDR2 reads YFSETQ. This CDR3 has 19 residues. The V and J ends lost 0 bases and 4 bases respectively, with 25 bases between them. The CDR3 loop is CASSLASPARVVRGTEAFF. For the CDR3, the DNA is TGCGCCAGCAGCTTGGCCTCCCCGGCCAGGGTCGTGCGGGGCACTGAAGCTTTCTTT. The full variable domain, in which reference TRBV5-1 and TRBJ1-1 provide the parts outside the CDR3, is KAGVTQTPRYLIKTRGQQVTLSCSPISGHRSVSWYQQTPGQGLQFLFEYFSETQRNKGNFPGRFSGRQFSNSRSEMNVSTLELGDSALYLCASSLASPARVVRGTEAFFGQGTRLTVV.

The CDR3 sequence: CASTVTGQSNTEAFF. CDR3 coding DNA: TGTGCCAGCACCGTAACGGGACAGTCGAACACTGAAGCTTTCTTT. The V and J genes are TRBV28 and TRBJ1-1, with 7 nucleotides matching TRBD1. V shed 7 bases and J 1 base; nucleotides not matched to a gene: 9. Germline CDR1 and CDR2: MDHEN and SYDVKM. This CDR3 has 15 residues.

This clone was detected once. This chain connects TRBV6-5 to TRBJ2-7; D is perhaps TRBD1 (5 bases). Germline CDR1 reads MNHEY; CDR2 reads SVGAGI. This CDR3 contains 14 residues. V lost 2 bases to trimming and J lost 2 bases, with 10 bases between them. CDR3 sequence: CASSYEQGPYEQYF. In nucleotides, the CDR3 is TGTGCCAGCAGTTACGAGCAGGGCCCCTACGAGCAGTACTTC.

This clone has just one count. The V gene is TRBV6-6, the J gene TRBJ2-2, with D uncertain. This CDR3 has 16 residues. Germline values: CDR1 MNHNY, CDR2 SVGAGI (reference sequence). Trimming removed 0 bases from V and 7 bases from J, with 15 bases in between. The CDR3 bases are TGTGCCAGCAGTTACTCTATCGCCCTCGGTCACGGGGAGCTGTTTTTT. Protein: CASSYSIALGHGELFF.

This clone showed up just a few times. The rearrangement links TRBV7-3 to TRBJ2-3; weak D call: TRBD2 (6 bases). The CDR3 extends over 13 amino acids. V dropped 5 bases and J dropped 9 bases, with 15 bases sitting between them. The germline CDR1 and CDR2 sequences are SGHTA and FQGTGA. DNA for the CDR3: TGTGCCAGCAGCCGAGGGACTGTTGGGACGCAGTATTTT. Its translation: CASSRGTVGTQYF. Full variable domain (rest looked up from reference TRBV7-3 and TRBJ2-3): GAGVSQTPSNKVTEKGKYVELRCDPISGHTALYWYRQSLGQGPEFLIYFQGTGAADDSGLPNDRFFAVRPEGSVSTLKIQRTERGDSAVYLCASSRGTVGTQYFGPGTRLTVL.

The chain combines TRBV10-2 with TRBJ1-1; D call uncertain. Looked up from germline, CDR1 is WSHSY and CDR2 is SAAADI. The CDR3 length is 15 residues. The V end lost 4 bases, the J end lost 5 bases, and 17 bases lay between the germline ends. CDR3 protein: CASSGLGVEKTEAFF. CDR3 DNA: TGCGCCAGCAGTGGTTTAGGTGTGGAGAAAACTGAAGCTTTCTTT.

This clone appeared many times. The V and J genes are TRBV7-3 and TRBJ2-3; D remains ambiguous. The germline CDR1 and CDR2 sequences are SGHTA and FQGTGA. CDR3 length equals 14 residues. V lost 5 bases to trimming and J lost 2 bases, with 11 bases between them. The CDR3 bases are TGTGCCAGCAGCACTTTCGCTAACACAGATACGCAGTATTTT. Translating gives CASSTFANTDTQYF.

The chain joins TRBV30 to TRBJ2-2, with 9 bases identical to TRBD1. CDR3 size: 18 residues. Germline-derived CDR1 and CDR2 are GTSNPN and SVGIG (reference sequence). J gave up 0 bases and V 4 bases, and 12 bases lay outside the gene matches. The CDR3 reads CAWNRDRVPSANTGELFF. The DNA of the CDR3 is TGTGCCTGGAACCGGGACAGGGTCCCCTCTGCGAACACCGGGGAGCTGTTTTTT.

The gene calls are TRBV19 and TRBJ1-4, with TRBD1 as a possible D gene (6 bases). The CDR3 length is 15 residues. V was trimmed by 8 bases and J by 4 bases, leaving 17 bases between them. Germline assignment: CDR1 LNHDA and CDR2 SQIVND (reference sequence). Written as DNA, the CDR3 is TGTGCCAGTGGGAGAGGGACACTACGTAATGAAAAACTGTTTTTT. It codes for CASGRGTLRNEKLFF.

The CDR3 reads CASSFHGTGVTYNSPLHF. The CDR3 coding sequence is TGTGCCAGCAGCTTTCATGGGACAGGGGTAACCTATAATTCACCCCTCCACTTT. The J gene is TRBJ1-6, the V gene TRBV11-2, with 10 bases identical to TRBD1. The V and J ends lost 3 bases and 2 bases, in that order; junction bases with no gene match: 7. The CDR3 is 18 residues long. Germline V lookup: CDR1 SGHAT, CDR2 FQNNGV.

The V call is TRBV7-3, the J call TRBJ2-1, with D unresolved. The germline gives CDR1 SGHTA, CDR2 FQGTGA. The CDR3 covers 13 residues. Trimming left V 5 bases short and J 5 bases short, with 10 bases between. The CDR3 sequence: CASSPGTNNEQFF. CDR3 sequence (DNA): TGTGCCAGCAGCCCGGGTACCAACAATGAGCAGTTCTTC.

This clone was observed a handful of times. The rearrangement joins TRBV6-1 to TRBJ1-4, with D possibly TRBD1 on 6 matching bases. This CDR3 has 14 residues. Trimming shortened V by 3 bases and J by 3 bases, and 8 bases separated the two germline ends. Germline CDR1 is MNHNS and CDR2 is SASEGT. CDR3 region: CASSDRGANEKLFF. The CDR3 DNA reads as TGTGCCAGCAGTGATAGGGGGGCTAATGAAAAACTGTTTTTT.

This clone has only a few counts. J is TRBJ1-1 and V is TRBV29-1, with D possibly TRBD1 on 6 matching bases. Germline-derived CDR1 and CDR2 are SQVTM and ANQGSEA. CDR3 length: 14 residues. Trimming stripped 8 bases from V and 1 base from J, with 17 bases between. As DNA, the CDR3 is TGCAGCCACCGTCGGGGGCAGGGGAACACTGAAGCTTTCTTT. Its translation is CSHRRGQGNTEAFF. The variable domain in full, completed from reference TRBV29-1 and TRBJ1-1, reads SAVISQKPSRDICQRGTSLTIQCQVDSQVTMMFWYRQQPGQSLTLIATANQGSEATYESGFVIDKFPISRPNLTFSTLTVSNMSPEDSSIYLCSHRRGQGNTEAFFGQGTRLTVV.

This clone came up a few times. The CDR3 DNA sequence: TGTGCCAGCAGCCGAGACAGGTCGGGGGATGGCTACACCTTC. This encodes CASSRDRSGDGYTF. This rearrangement joins TRBV7-3 to TRBJ1-2; the D gene is possibly TRBD1 (6 bases). Germline loops: CDR1 SGHTA, CDR2 FQGTGA. Trimming shortened V by 5 bases and J by 6 bases, and 16 bases separated the two germline ends. This CDR3 is 14 amino acids long.

V and J are TRBV19 and TRBJ1-5; TRBD1 might be the D (6 bases). CDR3 size: 16 residues. Germline CDR1 and CDR2: LNHDA and SQIVND (reference sequence). Trimming pared 2 bases from V and 2 bases from J, leaving 13 bases between. The CDR3 DNA follows: TGTGCCAGTAGTATAACGGGGGGGCGCGGCAATCAGCCCCAGCATTTT. Protein: CASSITGGRGNQPQHF. The whole variable domain, remainder taken from reference TRBV19 and TRBJ1-5, is DGGITQSPKYLFRKEGQNVTLSCEQNLNHDAMYWYRQDPGQGLRLIYYSQIVNDFQKGDIAEGYSVSREKKESFPLTVTSAQKNPTAFYLCASSITGGRGNQPQHFGDGTRLSIL.